This TCR beta chain was found in a study of T cells in Graves' hyperthyroidism and ophthalmopathy (dated by TCRdb to about 2019). Study-wide context: Peripheral blood samples were taken at initial diagnosis, before any treatment was given. A discovery cohort of about a hundred patients, about 40 with Graves' ophthalmopathy and approximately 57 with stable Graves' hyperthyroidism, was used to find distinguishing TCR V-J signatures. Prospective prediction of ophthalmopathy was tested in an independent validation cohort consisting of roughly 19 hyperthyroidism patients and some 16 patients who later progressed to ophthalmopathy. The 100 or so discovery patients were randomly divided into training and test sets at a 7:3 ratio. The study also compared thyroid tissue and blood T-cell repertoires from a handful of Graves' hyperthyroidism patients. After sampling, hyperthyroidism patients received methimazole starting at 30 mg daily, and ophthalmopathy patients received high-dose intravenous methylprednisolone. The paper describes TCR Vbeta CDR3 sequencing of fewer than 150 peripheral blood samples, made up of about 41 ophthalmopathy patients, 70 to 75 hyperthyroidism patients and around 17 progressor patients. What the work shows at the level of the full study, not this receptor alone: In validation, the model predicted progression to ophthalmopathy a median of about 6.5 months before onset, with approximately 68% sensitivity and almost 75% specificity. Ophthalmopathy was separated from stable hyperthyroidism by a 13 V-J signature model, with approximately 85% sensitivity and around 81% specificity obtained in cross-validation and 80%/75% obtained in testing. Most expanded thyroid clonotypes (frequency above 0.001) were also detected in blood, suggesting blood repertoires may reflect thyroid immune responses. No statistical method was used to set the sample size in advance, and investigators knew the group allocation.

This clonotype was observed at least ten times. Which antigen it targets is not known. No much larger clone is present one base from it, and per-base qualities are unavailable. The TCR beta CDR3 regions were amplified from the RNA transcripts. A first-round RT-PCR of the TCR CDR3 used the HTBI primer set with the Qiagen OneStep RT-PCR kit. Libraries were constructed in a second round of multiplex PCR, after which size selection and purification were carried out. Libraries were sequenced paired-end with 100 bp reads on an Illumina HiSeq2000. The authors' pipeline ran thus. Raw data were processed with SOAPnuke, discarding reads with adapters, uncalled bases, mean Phred below 15, or no exact constant-primer or identifier match. COPE v1.2.5 was used to merge the high-quality paired reads, and each unique nucleotide sequence was defined as a clonotype. MiTCR v1.1 was used to align the clonotypes against IMGT TRBV, TRBD and TRBJ reference segments. Only V-J combinations with frequency above 0.0001, covering 99% to 99.2% of repertoires, were analysed. A TCS score was defined as the ratio between F50 (clonal expansion) and ExV (chaos), using BLOSUM62-based TCRdist between CDR3 peptides within each V-J. Welch's t-statistics and random forest reduced fewer than 600 V-J features to under 15, which were used in a naive Bayes classifier (R e1071). TCRdb trimmed public reads at Q25 via fastp, called clones via MiXCR and kept in-frame beta chains. Identical CDR3 proteins give one entry, which carries the most common genes and DNA. The V and J calls come from TCRdb's annotation, not from the publication. Counted in this sample were around 600,000 distinct CDR3 sequences; about 15% of them appeared once. The ten largest make up around 13% of the sample.

The V end loses 0 bases and the J end loses 15 bases, and a stretch of 18 bases separates them. The CDR3 holds 14 amino acids from the cysteine to the phenylalanine. Only the CDR3 portion is preserved as DNA: 42 bases, with reading frame beginning at the first base. The CDR1 and CDR2 encoded by the germline V gene are SGHAT and FQNNGV. Ophthalmopathy patients had moderately to severely active disease, Clinical Activity Score of at least 3, NOSPECS grade of at least 4, and duration under 3 months. Patients with uncontrolled infections, other autoimmune diseases, pregnancy or lactation were excluded. Diagnoses were established on the basis of clinical symptoms, serum thyroxine and TRAb, thyroid ultrasound, and orbital computed tomography. Ficoll-Paque density gradient centrifugation was used to isolate PBMCs from around 10 ml of fresh peripheral blood. Total RNA was extracted with Trizol reagent, and quality was checked on an Agilent 2100 Bioanalyzer.

The receptor was derived from a woman between 45 and 60 years old with Graves' ophthalmopathy. The chain is assembled from TRBV11-2 and TRBJ2-4; a confident D gene designation cannot be given. The sample comprised blood. In nucleotides, the sequence is TGTGCCAGCAGCTTAGATCGACGAAACCGCCGTCTGTACTTC. The encoded protein is CASSLDRRNRRLYF.